This is a list of T cell receptor beta chains from one sample in a study of T cell repertoires in aging, cancer and after chemotherapy. Via MiXCR, TCRdb re-called the multiplex PCR reads, giving one row per CDR3 protein. The table lists 2,500 to 3,500 distinct CDR3 sequences, 20% to 25% of them singletons. Sequenced material: blood. The receptors were gathered from a human donor with a solid tumor. Both conserved end residues are part of each CDR3. Each record gives: CDR3 protein, CDR3 DNA, V gene, clone size, J gene, D gene. A D gene is named only where the DNA matches it firmly. A clone size is listed for some rows: how often the clone was seen (once, few, many), or a class if it is expanded.

CDR3 protein: CASSYSPSGGETQYF
CDR3 DNA: TGTGCCAGCAGTTACTCGCCTAGCGGAGGAGAGACCCAGTACTTC
V gene: TRBV6-2/TRBV6-3
clone size: medium-sized
J gene: TRBJ2-5
D gene: TRBD2

CDR3 protein: CASKKTGTDTQYF
CDR3 DNA: TGTGCCAGCAAGAAGACAGGGACAGATACGCAGTATTTT
V gene: TRBV27
clone size: medium-sized
J gene: TRBJ2-3
D gene: TRBD1

CDR3 protein: CASSLAGGLFF
CDR3 DNA: TGTGCCAGCAGTTTAGCGGGGGGGCTGTTTTTT
V gene: TRBV12-3/TRBV12-4
clone size: NA
J gene: TRBJ2-2
D gene: NA

CDR3 protein: CASSSPGGGELFF
CDR3 DNA: TGTGCCAGCAGTTCACCAGGGGGCGGGGAGCTGTTTTTT
V gene: TRBV12-3/TRBV12-4
clone size: NA
J gene: TRBJ2-2
D gene: TRBD1

CDR3 protein: CASSQDGFQPGRPRSSYEQYF
CDR3 DNA: TGTGCCAGCAGCCAAGACGGATTTCAGCCAGGGCGCCCCAGGAGCTCCTACGAGCAGTACTTC
V gene: TRBV14
clone size: many
J gene: TRBJ2-7
D gene: NA

CDR3 protein: CSAPRDRGETQYF
CDR3 DNA: TGCAGTGCTCCCCGGGACAGGGGCGAGACCCAGTACTTC
V gene: TRBV20-1
clone size: NA
J gene: TRBJ2-5
D gene: TRBD1

CDR3 protein: CASSVLLTATRETQYF
CDR3 DNA: TGTGCCAGTAGTGTACTCCTGACAGCTACTAGGGAGACCCAGTACTTC
V gene: TRBV19
clone size: medium-sized
J gene: TRBJ2-5
D gene: NA

CDR3 protein: CASSSGGGTAYGYTF
CDR3 DNA: TGTGCCAGCAGCTCTGGGGGAGGGACAGCCTATGGCTACACCTTC
V gene: TRBV5-4
clone size: medium-sized
J gene: TRBJ1-2
D gene: TRBD1

CDR3 protein: CASSPTWTGNTEAFF
CDR3 DNA: TGTGCCAGCAGCCCCACTTGGACGGGTAACACTGAAGCTTTCTTT
V gene: TRBV5-4
clone size: many
J gene: TRBJ1-1
D gene: NA

CDR3 protein: CASSLDTVGTEAFF
CDR3 DNA: TGTGCCAGCAGCCTCGATACGGTGGGCACTGAAGCTTTCTTT
V gene: TRBV12-3/TRBV12-4
clone size: NA
J gene: TRBJ1-1
D gene: NA

CDR3 protein: CSVERGEETQYF
CDR3 DNA: TGCAGCGTTGAGCGGGGCGAAGAGACCCAGTACTTC
V gene: TRBV29-1
clone size: once
J gene: TRBJ2-5
D gene: NA

CDR3 protein: CASSDGGGAVNTQYF
CDR3 DNA: TGTGCCAGCAGTGACGGCGGGGGGGCCGTGAATACGCAGTATTTT
V gene: TRBV6-4
clone size: medium-sized
J gene: TRBJ2-3
D gene: TRBD2

CDR3 protein: CASSLATGTANYGYTF
CDR3 DNA: TGCGCCAGCAGCTTGGCCACGGGAACAGCTAACTATGGCTACACCTTC
V gene: TRBV5-1
clone size: few
J gene: TRBJ1-2
D gene: NA

CDR3 protein: CASRDSAGRVTDTQYF
CDR3 DNA: TGTGCCAGTAGAGACTCGGCAGGGAGAGTGACAGATACGCAGTATTTT
V gene: TRBV19
clone size: NA
J gene: TRBJ2-3
D gene: NA

CDR3 protein: CASSLGGGGGGIEETQYF
CDR3 DNA: TGTGCCAGCAGTTTAGGTGGGGGCGGGGGGGGGATAGAAGAGACCCAGTACTTC
V gene: TRBV12-3/TRBV12-4
clone size: NA
J gene: TRBJ2-5
D gene: TRBD2

CDR3 protein: CASSDREGSYNEQFF
CDR3 DNA: TGTGCCAGCTCGGACCGGGAAGGCTCCTACAATGAGCAGTTCTTC
V gene: TRBV18
clone size: medium-sized
J gene: TRBJ2-1
D gene: NA

CDR3 protein: CASSLQAGVETQYF
CDR3 DNA: TGCGCCAGCAGCTTGCAGGCGGGGGTAGAGACCCAGTACTTC
V gene: TRBV5-1
clone size: NA
J gene: TRBJ2-5
D gene: TRBD2

CDR3 protein: CASSVVGVNTGELFF
CDR3 DNA: TGTGCCAGCAGCGTAGTCGGCGTCAACACCGGGGAGCTGTTTTTT
V gene: TRBV9
clone size: NA
J gene: TRBJ2-2
D gene: NA

CDR3 protein: CASSFGAGGSYEQYF
CDR3 DNA: TGTGCCAGCAGCTTCGGGGCGGGGGGGAGCTACGAGCAGTACTTC
V gene: TRBV5-4
clone size: NA
J gene: TRBJ2-7
D gene: TRBD2

CDR3 protein: CASSAPNQPQHF
CDR3 DNA: TGTGCCAGCAGCGCCCCAAATCAGCCCCAGCATTTT
V gene: TRBV6-5
clone size: large
J gene: TRBJ1-5
D gene: NA

CDR3 protein: CASSQGGQRSMSGYTF
CDR3 DNA: TGCGCCAGCAGCCAGGGGGGACAGCGCTCGATGAGTGGCTACACCTTC
V gene: TRBV4-3
clone size: few
J gene: TRBJ1-2
D gene: TRBD1

CDR3 protein: CSARDTGAANYGYTF
CDR3 DNA: TGCAGTGCTAGAGATACAGGGGCAGCTAACTATGGCTACACCTTC
V gene: TRBV20-1
clone size: few
J gene: TRBJ1-2
D gene: TRBD1

CDR3 protein: CASRTDSSISGNTIYF
CDR3 DNA: TGTGCCAGCAGAACGGACAGTTCGATTTCTGGAAACACCATATATTTT
V gene: TRBV11-1
clone size: NA
J gene: TRBJ1-3
D gene: NA

CDR3 protein: CASSPWLGIHLETQYF
CDR3 DNA: TGTGCCAGCAGCCCCTGGTTGGGGATTCATTTAGAGACCCAGTACTTC
V gene: TRBV5-5
clone size: medium-sized
J gene: TRBJ2-5
D gene: NA

CDR3 protein: CASSIWGRESTDTQYF
CDR3 DNA: TGTGCCAGTAGTATTTGGGGGAGGGAAAGCACAGATACGCAGTATTTT
V gene: TRBV19
clone size: large
J gene: TRBJ2-3
D gene: TRBD2

CDR3 protein: CASSKGLAGARNTDTQYF
CDR3 DNA: TGTGCCAGCAGTAAGGGACTAGCGGGGGCTCGAAACACAGATACGCAGTATTTT
V gene: TRBV7-2
clone size: NA
J gene: TRBJ2-3
D gene: TRBD2

CDR3 protein: CASSLPAGGLFFEQFF
CDR3 DNA: TGTGCCAGCAGTCTCCCAGCGGGGGGGCTGTTTTTTGAGCAGTTCTTC
V gene: TRBV12-3/TRBV12-4
clone size: medium-sized
J gene: TRBJ2-1
D gene: TRBD2

CDR3 protein: CASSTIGAGNTIYF
CDR3 DNA: TGTGCCAGCAGCACCATCGGGGCCGGAAACACCATATATTTT
V gene: TRBV5-6
clone size: medium-sized
J gene: TRBJ1-3
D gene: NA

CDR3 protein: CSAREGSRGYTF
CDR3 DNA: TGCAGTGCTAGAGAAGGCTCTCGGGGCTACACCTTC
V gene: TRBV20-1
clone size: once
J gene: TRBJ1-2
D gene: NA

CDR3 protein: CASSQLGGYEQYF
CDR3 DNA: TGCGCCAGCAGCCAACTAGGGGGCTACGAGCAGTACTTC
V gene: TRBV5-5
clone size: NA
J gene: TRBJ2-7
D gene: NA

CDR3 protein: CSARFGDKQFF
CDR3 DNA: TGCAGTGCTAGGTTTGGGGATAAGCAGTTCTTC
V gene: TRBV20-1
clone size: NA
J gene: TRBJ2-1
D gene: NA

CDR3 protein: CASSISGYSYNEQFF
CDR3 DNA: TGTGCCAGCAGCATAAGCGGGTACTCCTACAATGAGCAGTTCTTC
V gene: TRBV5-4
clone size: NA
J gene: TRBJ2-1
D gene: NA

CDR3 protein: CASSLQGGVASSNEQFF
CDR3 DNA: TGCGCCAGCAGCCTACAGGGTGGCGTAGCTTCGTCCAATGAGCAGTTCTTC
V gene: TRBV5-1
clone size: medium-sized
J gene: TRBJ2-1
D gene: NA

CDR3 protein: CASGREQLHEQYF
CDR3 DNA: TGCGCCAGCGGCCGGGAACAGCTCCACGAGCAGTACTTC
V gene: TRBV5-1
clone size: medium-sized
J gene: TRBJ2-7
D gene: NA

CDR3 protein: CASLLAGDWNEQFF
CDR3 DNA: TGTGCCAGCCTACTAGCGGGGGATTGGAATGAGCAGTTCTTC
V gene: TRBV6-2/TRBV6-3
clone size: NA
J gene: TRBJ2-1
D gene: TRBD2

CDR3 protein: CASEVGLAGTNEQFF
CDR3 DNA: TGTGCCAGCGAGGTTGGACTAGCGGGGACCAATGAGCAGTTCTTC
V gene: TRBV2
clone size: NA
J gene: TRBJ2-1
D gene: TRBD2

CDR3 protein: CASSPSGGGKNTIYF
CDR3 DNA: TGTGCCAGCAGCCCTTCAGGGGGCGGAAAAAACACCATATATTTT
V gene: TRBV12-3/TRBV12-4
clone size: many
J gene: TRBJ1-3
D gene: TRBD1

CDR3 protein: CASSTTSGGAVNTQYF
CDR3 DNA: TGTGCCAGCAGCACGACTAGCGGGGGGGCCGTGAATACGCAGTATTTT
V gene: TRBV6-2/TRBV6-3
clone size: NA
J gene: TRBJ2-3
D gene: TRBD2

CDR3 protein: CASSTKEGERTSTGELFF
CDR3 DNA: TGTGCCAGCAGCACCAAGGAGGGGGAAAGAACTAGCACCGGGGAGCTGTTTTTT
V gene: TRBV21-1
clone size: few
J gene: TRBJ2-2
D gene: NA